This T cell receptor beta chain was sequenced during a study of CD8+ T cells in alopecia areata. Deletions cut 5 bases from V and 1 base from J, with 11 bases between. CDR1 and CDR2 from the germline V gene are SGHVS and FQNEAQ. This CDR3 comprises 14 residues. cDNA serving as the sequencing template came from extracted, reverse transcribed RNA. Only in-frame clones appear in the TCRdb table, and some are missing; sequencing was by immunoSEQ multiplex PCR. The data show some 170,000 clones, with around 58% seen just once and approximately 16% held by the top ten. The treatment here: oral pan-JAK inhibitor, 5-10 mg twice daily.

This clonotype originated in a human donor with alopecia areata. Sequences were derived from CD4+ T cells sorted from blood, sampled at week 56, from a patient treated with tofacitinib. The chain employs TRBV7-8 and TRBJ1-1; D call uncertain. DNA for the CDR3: TGTGCCAGCAGCCCAGAGACGGCGAACACTGAAGCTTTCTTT. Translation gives CASSPETANTEAFF.